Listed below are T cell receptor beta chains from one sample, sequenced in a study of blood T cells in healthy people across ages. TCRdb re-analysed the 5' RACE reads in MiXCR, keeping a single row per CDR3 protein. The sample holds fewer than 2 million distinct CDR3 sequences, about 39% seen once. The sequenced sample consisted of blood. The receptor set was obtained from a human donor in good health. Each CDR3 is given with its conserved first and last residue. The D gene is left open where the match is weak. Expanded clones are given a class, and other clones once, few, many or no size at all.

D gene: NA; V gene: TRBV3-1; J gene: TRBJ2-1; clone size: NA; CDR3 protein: CASSQDIGVRQFF; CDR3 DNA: TGTGCCAGCAGCCAAGATATAGGGGTTCGGCAGTTCTTC
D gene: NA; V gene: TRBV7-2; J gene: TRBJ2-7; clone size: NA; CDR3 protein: CASTPRWGLYNEQYF; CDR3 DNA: TGTGCCAGCACCCCAAGGTGGGGACTCTACAATGAGCAGTACTTC
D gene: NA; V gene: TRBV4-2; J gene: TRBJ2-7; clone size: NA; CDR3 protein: CASSTHRVTGEQYF; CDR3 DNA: TGTGCCAGCAGCACGCATCGGGTCACAGGCGAGCAGTACTTC
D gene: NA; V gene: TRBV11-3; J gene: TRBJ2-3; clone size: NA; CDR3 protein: CASSRGRPDTQYF; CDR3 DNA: TGTGCCAGCAGCCGAGGGAGGCCCGATACGCAGTATTTT
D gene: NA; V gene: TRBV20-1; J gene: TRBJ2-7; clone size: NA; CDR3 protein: CSARDGGSFGYEQYF; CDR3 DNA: TGCAGTGCTAGAGACGGTGGGTCATTCGGCTACGAGCAGTACTTC
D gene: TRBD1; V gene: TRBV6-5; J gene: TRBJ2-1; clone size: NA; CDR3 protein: CACLRDRGSNEQDF; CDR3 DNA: TGTGCCTGTCTGCGGGACAGGGGGAGTAACGAGCAGGACTTC
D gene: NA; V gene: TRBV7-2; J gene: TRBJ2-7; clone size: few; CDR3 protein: CASSFLDSYEQYF; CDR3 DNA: TGTGCCAGCAGTTTCCTTGACTCCTACGAGCAGTACTTC
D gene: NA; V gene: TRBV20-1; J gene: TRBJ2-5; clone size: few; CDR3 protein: CSARAPPSGGRTVFTETQYF; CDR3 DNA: TGCAGTGCTAGAGCCCCACCATCAGGGGGGAGAACAGTATTTACGGAGACCCAGTACTTC
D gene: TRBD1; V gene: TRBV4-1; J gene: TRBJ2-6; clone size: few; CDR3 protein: CASSQRAGQASGANVLTF; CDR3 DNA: TGCGCCAGCAGCCAACGGGCGGGACAGGCCTCTGGGGCCAACGTCCTGACTTTC
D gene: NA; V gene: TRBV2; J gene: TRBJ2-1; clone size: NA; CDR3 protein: CASSEDYGSNEQFF; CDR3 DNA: TGTGCCAGCAGTGAAGATTATGGGAGCAATGAGCAGTTCTTC
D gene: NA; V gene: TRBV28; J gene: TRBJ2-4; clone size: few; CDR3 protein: CASSIRDLAKNIQYF; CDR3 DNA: TGTGCCAGCAGTATCAGGGATCTAGCCAAAAACATTCAGTACTTC
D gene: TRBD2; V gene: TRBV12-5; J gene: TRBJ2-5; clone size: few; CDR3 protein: CASRGGSEQYF; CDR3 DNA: TGTGCTAGTCGGGGGGGAAGTGAGCAGTACTTC
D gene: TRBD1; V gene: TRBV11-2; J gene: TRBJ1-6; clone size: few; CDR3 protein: CASSLGAGTENSPLHF; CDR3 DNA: TGTGCCAGCAGCTTAGGAGCCGGGACAGAGAATTCGCCCCTCCACTTT
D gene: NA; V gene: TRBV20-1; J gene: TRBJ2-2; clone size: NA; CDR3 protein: CSARDEGGKYTGELFF; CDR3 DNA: TGCAGTGCTAGAGATGAGGGGGGCAAATACACCGGGGAGCTGTTTTTT
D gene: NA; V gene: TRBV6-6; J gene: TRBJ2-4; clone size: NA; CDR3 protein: CASSPGFEAKNIQYF; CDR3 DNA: TGTGCCAGCAGCCCAGGGTTTGAGGCCAAAAACATTCAGTACTTC
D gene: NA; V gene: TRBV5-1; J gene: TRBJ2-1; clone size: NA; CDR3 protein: CASSLVALSPPNEQFF; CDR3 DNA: TGCGCCAGCAGCTTGGTAGCACTAAGTCCCCCCAATGAGCAGTTCTTC